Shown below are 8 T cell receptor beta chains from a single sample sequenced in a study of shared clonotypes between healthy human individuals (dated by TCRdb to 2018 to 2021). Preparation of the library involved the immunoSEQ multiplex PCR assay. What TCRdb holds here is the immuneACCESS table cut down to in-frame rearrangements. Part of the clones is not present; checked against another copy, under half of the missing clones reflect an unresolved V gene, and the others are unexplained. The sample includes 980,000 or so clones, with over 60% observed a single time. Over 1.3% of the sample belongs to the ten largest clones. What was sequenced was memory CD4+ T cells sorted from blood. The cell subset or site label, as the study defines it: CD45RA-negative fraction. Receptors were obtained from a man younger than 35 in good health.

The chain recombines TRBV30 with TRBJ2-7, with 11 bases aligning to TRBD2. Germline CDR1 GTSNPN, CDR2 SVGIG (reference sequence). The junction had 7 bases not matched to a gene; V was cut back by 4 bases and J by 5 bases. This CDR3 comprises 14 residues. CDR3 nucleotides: TGTGCCTGGATGATAGCGGGGGGGCCCAACGAGCAGTACTTC. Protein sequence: CAWMIAGGPNEQYF. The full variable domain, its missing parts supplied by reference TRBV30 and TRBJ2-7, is SQTIHQWPATLVQPVGSPLSLECTVEGTSNPNLYWYRQAAGRGLQLLFYSVGIGQISSEVPQNLSASRPQDRQFILSSKKLLLSDSGFYLCAWMIAGGPNEQYFGPGTRLTVT.

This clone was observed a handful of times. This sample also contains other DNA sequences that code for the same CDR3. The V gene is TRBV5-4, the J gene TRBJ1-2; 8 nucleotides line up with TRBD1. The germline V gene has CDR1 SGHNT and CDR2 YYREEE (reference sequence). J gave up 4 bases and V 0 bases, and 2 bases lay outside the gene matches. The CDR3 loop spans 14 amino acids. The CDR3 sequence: CASSLAGQVYGYTF. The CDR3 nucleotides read TGTGCCAGCAGCTTGGCGGGACAGGTCTATGGCTACACCTTC.

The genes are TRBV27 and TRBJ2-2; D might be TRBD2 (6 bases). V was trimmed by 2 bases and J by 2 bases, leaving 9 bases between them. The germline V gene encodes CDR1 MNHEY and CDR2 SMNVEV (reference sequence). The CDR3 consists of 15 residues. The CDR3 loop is CASSLRRVNTGELFF. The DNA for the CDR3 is TGTGCCAGCAGTTTAAGGAGGGTTAACACCGGGGAGCTGTTTTTT.

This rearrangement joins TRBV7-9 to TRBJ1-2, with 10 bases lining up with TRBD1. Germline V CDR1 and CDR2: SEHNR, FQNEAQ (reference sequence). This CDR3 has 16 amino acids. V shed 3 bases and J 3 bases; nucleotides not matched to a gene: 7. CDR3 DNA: TGTGCCAGCAGCTTTAATTTAGGGACAGGGGACTATGGCTACACCTTC. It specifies CASSFNLGTGDYGYTF.

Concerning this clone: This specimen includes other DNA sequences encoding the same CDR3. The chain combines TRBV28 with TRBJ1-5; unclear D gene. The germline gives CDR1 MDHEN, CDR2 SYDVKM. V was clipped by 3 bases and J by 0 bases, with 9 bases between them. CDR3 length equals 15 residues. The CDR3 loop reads CASSFSGYSNQPQHF. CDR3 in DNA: TGTGCCAGCAGTTTTTCGGGATATAGCAATCAGCCCCAGCATTTT.

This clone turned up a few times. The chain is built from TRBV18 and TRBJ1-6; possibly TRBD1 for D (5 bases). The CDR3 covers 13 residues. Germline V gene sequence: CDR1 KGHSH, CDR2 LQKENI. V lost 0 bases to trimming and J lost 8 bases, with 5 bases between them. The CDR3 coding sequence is TGTGCCAGCTCACCACCGGGGGATTCACCCCTCCACTTT. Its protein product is CASSPPGDSPLHF.

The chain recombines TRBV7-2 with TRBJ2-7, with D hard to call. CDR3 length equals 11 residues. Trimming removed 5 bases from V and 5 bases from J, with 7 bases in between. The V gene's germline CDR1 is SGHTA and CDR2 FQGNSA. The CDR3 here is CASSPPNEQYF. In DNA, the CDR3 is TGTGCCAGCAGCCCCCCCAACGAGCAGTACTTC.

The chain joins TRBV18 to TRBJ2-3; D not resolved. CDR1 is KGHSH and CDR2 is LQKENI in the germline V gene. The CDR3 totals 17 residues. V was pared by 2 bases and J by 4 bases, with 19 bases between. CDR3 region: CASSPFSAGFGADTQYF. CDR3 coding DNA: TGTGCCAGCTCACCATTTTCAGCCGGCTTTGGGGCAGATACGCAGTATTTT.